Listed here is a single T cell receptor beta chain. The data derive from a study of chronic HIV infection and antiretroviral therapy. TCRdb re-called the 5' RACE reads through MiXCR, storing one row per CDR3 protein. In the table there are some 43,000 distinct CDR3 sequences, 19% of which are singletons. This CDR3 is built from 13 residues. Deletions cut 7 bases from V and 6 bases from J, with 14 bases between. Germline V gives CDR1 SEHNR, CDR2 FQNEAQ (reference sequence). This sequence joins TRBV7-9 and TRBJ2-3, with TRBD2 as a possible D gene (6 bases). This TCR came from an adult who had HIV and had not received antiretroviral therapy, or was an uninfected healthy control (not recorded which). The sample consisted of peripheral blood. CDR3 loop: CASNLVSGDTQYF. CDR3 DNA: TGTGCCAGCAACCTCGTTAGCGGTGATACGCAGTATTTT.